A single sample gave rise to the 28 T cell receptor beta chains below, sequenced in a study of blood T cell repertoires in COVID-19. Method: immunoSEQ multiplex PCR; TCRdb's copy keeps in-frame clones and lacks some. Of 110,000 to 150,000 clones in the sample, roughly four fifths were seen once. The sample was peripheral blood. These TCRs come from a woman at least 80 years old with acute or convalescent COVID-19.

This clone was picked up one time. Other DNA sequences in this specimen translate into the identical CDR3. V usage is TRBV3-1 (or the pseudogene TRBV3-2) and J usage is TRBJ1-6; 11 positions match TRBD1. Germline assignment: CDR1 LGHDT and CDR2 YNNKEL (reference sequence). J was trimmed by 7 bases and V by 1 base; bases with no gene match: 3. This CDR3 spans 16 amino acids. The CDR3 DNA reads TGTGCCAGCAGCCAAGTCAGGGACAGGGGGAATTCACCCCTCCACTTT. It specifies CASSQVRDRGNSPLHF.

The J gene is TRBJ1-4, the V gene TRBV28, with D hard to call. Trimming took off 6 bases at V and 8 bases at J, with 10 bases between the two ends. Germline CDR1 MDHEN, CDR2 SYDVKM. The CDR3 is made up of 12 amino acids. CDR3 loop: CASRTSQEKLFF. DNA for the CDR3: TGTGCCAGCAGGACTAGCCAGGAAAAACTGTTTTTT.

V is TRBV5-6 and J is TRBJ1-6, with TRBD1 as a possible D gene (5 bases). V lost 2 bases to trimming and J lost 3 bases, with 9 bases between them. Germline-derived CDR1 and CDR2 are SGHDT and YYEEEE. The CDR3 totals 15 residues. CDR3 residues: CASSFRQIYNSPLHF. The CDR3 DNA reads as TGTGCCAGCAGCTTCAGACAGATCTATAATTCACCCCTCCACTTT.

V gene TRBV11-2 combines with J gene TRBJ2-1; D is perhaps TRBD2 (6 bases). The CDR3 has 16 residues. Looked up from germline, CDR1 is SGHAT and CDR2 is FQNNGV. The germline V and J ends were trimmed by 4 bases and 0 bases, with 13 bases remaining between them. In DNA form, the CDR3 reads TGTGCCAGCAGCTACCCTAGCGAGCCCTCCTACAATGAGCAGTTCTTC. The encoded protein is CASSYPSEPSYNEQFF.

CDR3 nucleotides: TGTGCCAGCAGCCAGTTTTTCAGGTCCCGGCGCACAGATACGCAGTATTTT. As protein: CASSQFFRSRRTDTQYF. V gene TRBV3-1 (or the pseudogene TRBV3-2) combines with J gene TRBJ2-3; D gene uncertain. Trimming took 3 bases from V and 1 from J, leaving 17 bases between them. The CDR3 consists of 17 residues. Germline CDR1 reads LGHDT; CDR2 reads YNNKEL (reference sequence).

In its sample, this clone was seen once. The chain uses TRBV7-2 and TRBJ1-6, with D possibly matching TRBD1 (5 bases). Germline CDR1 is SGHTA and CDR2 is FQGNSA. This CDR3 is 16 amino acids long. The V gene lost 1 base and the J gene lost 10 bases, with 17 bases spanning the gap. Here the CDR3 reads CASSLDPAQGGSPLHF. The CDR3, as DNA: TGTGCCAGCAGCTTAGATCCCGCGCAGGGAGGGTCACCCCTCCACTTT.

The V gene is TRBV28, the J gene TRBJ1-1; D is ambiguous. Deletions cut 3 bases from V and 0 bases from J, with 8 bases between. The V gene's germline CDR1 is MDHEN and CDR2 SYDVKM. The CDR3 is 14 residues long. CDR3 region: CASSLRALNTEAFF. DNA for the CDR3: TGTGCCAGCAGTTTGCGAGCCCTGAACACTGAAGCTTTCTTT.

The gene calls are TRBV23-1 and TRBJ2-2; 13 bases match TRBD2. TRBV23-1 is an ORF, and what it does is uncertain. V gave up 0 bases and J gave up 4 bases; unmatched junction bases: 8. The CDR3 covers 19 residues. The CDR3 spells CASSQSRTSGRVVTGELFF. The CDR3 DNA sequence: TGCGCCAGCAGTCAATCGAGGACTAGCGGGAGAGTAGTCACCGGGGAGCTGTTTTTT.

In its sample, this clone was seen once. V usage is TRBV25-1 and J usage is TRBJ2-7, with TRBD2 identical over 9 bases. Germline values: CDR1 MGHDK, CDR2 SYGVNS. The CDR3 extends over 15 amino acids. The V and J ends lost 3 bases and 4 bases, in that order; junction bases with no gene match: 7. The CDR3 DNA sequence: TGTGCCAGCAGTGACCCCCTAGCGGGACGTTACGAGCAGTACTTC. This encodes CASSDPLAGRYEQYF.

V and J are TRBV4-1 and TRBJ1-2; 7 bases align to TRBD1. The V gene end was trimmed by 11 bases and the J gene end by 4 bases; junction bases not matched to a gene: 19. Germline V gives CDR1 MGHRA, CDR2 YSYEKL. This CDR3 is built from 16 residues. The CDR3 coding sequence is TGCGCCCCCCGCCGCCGGGACAGCCTAACCTTCTATGGCTACACCTTC. This codes for CAPRRRDSLTFYGYTF.

The V call is TRBV12-3 or TRBV12-4, the J call TRBJ2-5, with 7 bases aligning to TRBD1. V lost 7 bases and J lost 7; bases outside the gene matches: 9. The CDR3 runs 13 residues. This CDR3 reads CASTKEEGATQYF. CDR3 DNA sequence: TGTGCCAGCACCAAAGAAGAGGGGGCGACCCAGTACTTC.

This chain joins TRBV5-1 and TRBJ1-1; 7 bases are a match to TRBD1. Per germline, CDR1 SGHRS and CDR2 YFSETQ. The junction had 12 bases not matched to a gene; V was cut back by 2 bases and J by 5 bases. The CDR3 sequence is 16 residues long. CDR3 coding DNA: TGCGCCAGCAGCTTAGGTCGGTACAGGGGAAGGACTGAAGCTTTCTTT. Translating gives CASSLGRYRGRTEAFF. Supplemented by reference TRBV5-1 and TRBJ1-1, the full variable domain reads KAGVTQTPRYLIKTRGQQVTLSCSPISGHRSVSWYQQTPGQGLQFLFEYFSETQRNKGNFPGRFSGRQFSNSRSEMNVSTLELGDSALYLCASSLGRYRGRTEAFFGQGTRLTVV.

This chain uses TRBV7-8 with TRBJ2-2; D uncertain. Germline loops: CDR1 SGHVS, CDR2 FQNEAQ. This CDR3 has 17 residues. The ends were cut back, 0 bases at V and 0 bases at J, with 11 bases in the middle. The CDR3 here is CASSLARLYANTGELFF. The DNA of the CDR3 is TGTGCCAGCAGCTTAGCGCGACTCTACGCGAACACCGGGGAGCTGTTTTTT.

This sequence joins TRBV5-4 and TRBJ2-5, with D perhaps TRBD1 (8 bases). Trimming shortened V by 4 bases and J by 7 bases, and 17 bases separated the two germline ends. Per the germline V gene, CDR1 is SGHNT and CDR2 is YYREEE (reference sequence). The CDR3 is made up of 14 amino acids. The CDR3 protein is CASSPDREGGTQYF. The DNA for the CDR3 is TGTGCCAGCAGCCCGGACAGGGAGGGTGGGACCCAGTACTTC.

In this sample, this clone turned up once. V gene TRBV9 combines with J gene TRBJ2-7; TRBD1 matches 8 bases. CDR3 length equals 15 residues. Germline values: CDR1 SGDLS, CDR2 YYNGEE. V was clipped by 0 bases and J by 4 bases; unmatched bases: 6. The CDR3 here is CASSVASRGLYEQYF. CDR3 nucleotides: TGTGCCAGCAGCGTAGCTTCCAGGGGGCTGTACGAGCAGTACTTC.

This clone was seen only a few times. The CDR3 spells CASSYSRTEQAFF. In DNA, the CDR3 is TGTGCCAGCAGTTACTCGAGGACAGAGCAAGCTTTCTTT. The gene calls are TRBV6-6 and TRBJ1-1, with TRBD1 as a possible D gene (6 bases). The V gene lost 0 bases and the J gene lost 9 bases, with 11 bases spanning the gap. The CDR3 sequence is 13 residues long. Germline V CDR1 and CDR2: MNHNY, SVGAGI (reference sequence).

This chain connects TRBV18 to TRBJ1-1, with D perhaps matching TRBD1 (5 bases). Deletions cut 6 bases from V and 8 bases from J, with 16 bases between. Germline CDR1 reads KGHSH; CDR2 reads LQKENI. This CDR3 spans 13 amino acids. The CDR3 DNA reads TGTGCCAGCTCGCCAGGGTTTGCGGGAGAAGCTTTCTTT. Translating gives CASSPGFAGEAFF.

This clone has just one count. The chain joins TRBV30 to TRBJ1-5; a possible D gene is TRBD1 (6 bases). This CDR3 has 13 amino acids. Germline V gene lookup returns CDR1 GTSNPN and CDR2 SVGIG (reference sequence). V was trimmed by 3 bases and J by 5 bases, leaving 11 bases between them. The DNA of the CDR3 is TGTGCCTGGAGCCAGAGGACAGATCAGCCCCAGCATTTT. Encoded protein: CAWSQRTDQPQHF.

The chain couples TRBV30 to TRBJ1-1; 7 bases are a match to TRBD1. The length of the CDR3 is 12 residues. Per the germline V gene, CDR1 is GTSNPN and CDR2 is SVGIG (reference sequence). V shed 5 bases and J 11 bases; nucleotides not matched to a gene: 11. The CDR3 reads CAWFRGTAAAFF. CDR3 DNA sequence: TGTGCCTGGTTTCGGGGGACAGCAGCGGCTTTCTTT.

This rearrangement joins TRBV4-1 to TRBJ2-7; D is possibly TRBD1 (6 bases). The CDR3 spans 15 residues. From germline, CDR1 is MGHRA and CDR2 YSYEKL. Trimming took 2 bases from V and 2 from J, leaving 13 bases between them. CDR3 DNA sequence: TGCGCCAGCAGCCAACCAACCAGGGGAACCTACGAGCAGTACTTC. Translated: CASSQPTRGTYEQYF.

J is TRBJ2-1 and V is TRBV6-2 or TRBV6-3; TRBD2 aligns across 9 bases. V lost 2 bases to trimming and J lost 3 bases; unmatched junction nucleotides: 11. The CDR3 covers 18 residues. Germline CDR1 MNHEY, CDR2 SVGEGT. The CDR3 sequence: CASSYIGWREGGYNEQFF. The CDR3 DNA follows: TGTGCCAGCAGTTACATAGGTTGGCGGGAGGGCGGCTACAATGAGCAGTTCTTC.

The V gene is TRBV6-6, the J gene TRBJ2-3, with 7 bases aligning to TRBD1. Germline V gene lookup returns CDR1 MNHNY and CDR2 SVGAGI (reference sequence). V lost 5 bases, J lost 1 base, and 0 bases stayed unmatched. There are 13 residues in the CDR3. The CDR3 nucleotides are TGTGCCAGCAGTGGACAGGGCACAGATACGCAGTATTTT. Protein product: CASSGQGTDTQYF.

This clone was counted between two and nine times. Its ends do not fully match the called genes, so a read error is possible. The chain couples TRBV7-9 to TRBJ2-1; D unclear. In germline, CDR1 is SEHNR, CDR2 FQNEAQ (reference sequence). The CDR3 contains 12 residues. CDR3 nucleotides: TGTGCCAGCAGCTTCTCCCACAATGAGCAGTTCTTC. It encodes CASSFSHNEQFF.

V usage is TRBV28 and J usage is TRBJ2-5, with D hard to call. V shed 6 bases and J shed 5 bases, with 7 bases lying between them. The CDR3 is 11 residues long. Germline V lookup: CDR1 MDHEN, CDR2 SYDVKM. CDR3 in amino acids: CASRTRETQYF. The CDR3 region has the DNA TGTGCCAGCAGGACCAGGGAGACCCAGTACTTC.

The chain employs TRBV5-1 and TRBJ2-7; 7 bases match TRBD1. This CDR3 spans 14 amino acids. Germline V gene data show CDR1 as SGHRS and CDR2 as YFSETQ. Germline trimming cut 5 bases from V and 6 bases from J; bases unmatched to any gene: 11. This CDR3 reads CASRRETGSGEQYF. The CDR3 DNA is TGCGCCAGCAGGCGAGAGACAGGGTCCGGCGAGCAGTACTTC.

The chain joins TRBV6-5 to TRBJ1-2; TRBD1 is a possible D gene (5 bases). Germline CDR1 MNHEY, CDR2 SVGAGI. V lost 5 bases and J lost 2, with 9 bases in between. The CDR3 consists of 13 residues. DNA for the CDR3: TGTGCCAGCAGTACTTCAGGGAACTATGGCTACACCTTC. This sequence encodes CASSTSGNYGYTF.

This rearrangement joins TRBV24-1 to TRBJ2-1, with TRBD1 matching 9 bases. In germline, CDR1 is KGHDR, CDR2 SFDVKD. The V segment lost 9 bases and the J segment 13 bases; nucleotides outside the gene matches: 12. The CDR3 totals 13 residues. The CDR3 DNA follows: TGTGCCACCTCTTCCCTTTGGGACAGGGAACAGTTCTTC. Its translation: CATSSLWDREQFF.

J is TRBJ2-7 and V is TRBV7-7; maybe TRBD1 (5 bases). CDR3 length equals 14 residues. Germline V lookup: CDR1 SSHAT, CDR2 FNYEAQ (reference sequence). With 6 bases removed from V and 4 bases from J, the gap between germline ends came to 16 bases. The CDR3 reads CASRIQVNRYEQYF. The CDR3 DNA is TGTGCCAGCAGAATACAGGTAAATCGATACGAGCAGTACTTC.